This T cell receptor beta chain was sequenced for a study of blood T cell repertoires in COVID-19. Study details: The analysed material was cDNA or gDNA that came from T cells, B-cell-depleted T cells, or PBMCs.

Sequenced by immunoSEQ multiplex PCR; TCRdb stores in-frame clones only, minus some. The sample has 40,000 or so clones; approximately 86% are singletons. Germline-derived CDR1 and CDR2 are MDHEN and SYDVKM. The length of the CDR3 is 16 residues. V was pared by 4 bases and J by 5 bases, with 21 bases between. Sequenced: peripheral blood. The clonotype originates from a man in his forties with active COVID-19. This sequence joins TRBV28 and TRBJ2-7; no definite D call. CDR3 protein: CASSSPDIIPFNEQYF. In DNA, the CDR3 is TGTGCCAGCAGTTCCCCCGACATTATTCCTTTCAACGAGCAGTACTTC.